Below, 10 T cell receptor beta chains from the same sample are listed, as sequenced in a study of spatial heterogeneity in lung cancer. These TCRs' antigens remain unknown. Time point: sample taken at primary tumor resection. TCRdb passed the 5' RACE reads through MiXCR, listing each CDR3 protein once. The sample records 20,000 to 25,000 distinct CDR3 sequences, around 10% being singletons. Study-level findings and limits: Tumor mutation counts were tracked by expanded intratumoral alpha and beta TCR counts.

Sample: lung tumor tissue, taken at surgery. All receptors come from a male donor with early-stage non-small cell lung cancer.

The DNA for the CDR3 is TGCGCCAGCAGCCAAGCGGGAGGAATTCGAGCCCTCCACTTT. Its protein is CASSQAGGIRALHF. The rearrangement links TRBV4-3 to TRBJ1-6; D gene unclear. Trimming removed 1 base at V and 14 bases at J, with 15 bases between. This CDR3 region has 14 residues. CDR1 and CDR2 from the germline V gene are LGHNA and YSLEER.

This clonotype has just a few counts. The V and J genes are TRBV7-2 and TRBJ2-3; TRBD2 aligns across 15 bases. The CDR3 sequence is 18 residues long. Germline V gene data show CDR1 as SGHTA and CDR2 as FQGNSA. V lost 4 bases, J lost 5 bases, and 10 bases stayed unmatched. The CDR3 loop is CASSYKAGTSGGRDTQYF. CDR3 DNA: TGTGCCAGCAGCTACAAAGCCGGGACTAGCGGGGGGAGAGATACGCAGTATTTT. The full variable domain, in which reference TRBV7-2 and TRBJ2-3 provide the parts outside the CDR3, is GAGVSQSPSNKVTEKGKDVELRCDPISGHTALYWYRQSLGQGLEFLIYFQGNSAPDKSGLPSDRFSAERTGGSVSTLTIQRTQQEDSAVYLCASSYKAGTSGGRDTQYFGPGTRLTVL.

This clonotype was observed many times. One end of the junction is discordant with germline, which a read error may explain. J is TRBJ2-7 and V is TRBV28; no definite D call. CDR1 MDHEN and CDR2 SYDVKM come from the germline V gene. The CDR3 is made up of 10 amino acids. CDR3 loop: CASSGVGVDF. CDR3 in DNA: TGTGCCAGCAGTGGCGTTGGGGTTGACTTC.

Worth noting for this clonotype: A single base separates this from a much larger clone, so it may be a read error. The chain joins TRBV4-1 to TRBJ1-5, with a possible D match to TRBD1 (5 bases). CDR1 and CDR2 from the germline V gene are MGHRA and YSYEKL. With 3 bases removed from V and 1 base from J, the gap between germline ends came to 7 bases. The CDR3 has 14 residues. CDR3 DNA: TGCGCCAGCAGCCATGGGGGGAGCAATCAGCCCCAGCATTTT. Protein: CASSHGGSNQPQHF.

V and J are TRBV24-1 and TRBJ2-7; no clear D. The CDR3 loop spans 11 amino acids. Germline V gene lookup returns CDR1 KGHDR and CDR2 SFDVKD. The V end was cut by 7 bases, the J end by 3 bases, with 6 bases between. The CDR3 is CATSKNYEQYF. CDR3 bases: TGTGCCACCAGCAAAAACTACGAGCAGTACTTC.

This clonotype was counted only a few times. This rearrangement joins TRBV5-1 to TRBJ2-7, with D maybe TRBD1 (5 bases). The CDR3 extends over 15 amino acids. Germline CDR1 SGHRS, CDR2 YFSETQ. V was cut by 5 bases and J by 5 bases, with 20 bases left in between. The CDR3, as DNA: TGCGCCAGCAGACCCACCGGGCAGGGCTTCGACGAGCAGTACTTC. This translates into CASRPTGQGFDEQYF.

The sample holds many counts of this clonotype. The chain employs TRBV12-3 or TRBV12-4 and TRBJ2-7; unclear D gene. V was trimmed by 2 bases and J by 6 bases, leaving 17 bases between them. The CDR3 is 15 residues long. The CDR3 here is CASSLWGPNGVEQYF. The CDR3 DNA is TGTGCCAGCAGTTTATGGGGTCCTAATGGGGTCGAGCAGTACTTC.

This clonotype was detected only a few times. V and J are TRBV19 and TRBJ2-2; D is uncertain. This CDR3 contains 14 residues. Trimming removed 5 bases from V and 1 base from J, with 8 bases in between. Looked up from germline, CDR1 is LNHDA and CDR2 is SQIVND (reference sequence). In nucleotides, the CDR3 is TGTGCCAGTAGTCAGCAGATGAACACCGGGGAGCTGTTTTTT. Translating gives CASSQQMNTGELFF.

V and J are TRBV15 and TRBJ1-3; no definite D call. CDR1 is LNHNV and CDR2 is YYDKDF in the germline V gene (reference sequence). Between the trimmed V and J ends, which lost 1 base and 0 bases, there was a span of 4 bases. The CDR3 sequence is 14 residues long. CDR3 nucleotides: TGTGCCACCAGCAGAGGAGACTCTGGAAACACCATATATTTT. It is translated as CATSRGDSGNTIYF.

Here the CDR3 reads CASSLSVGGYGYTF. The CDR3 nucleotides read TGTGCCAGCAGTTTGAGTGTCGGGGGCTATGGCTACACCTTC. The V gene is TRBV28, the J gene TRBJ1-2; tentatively, D is TRBD1 (5 bases). V dropped 3 bases and J dropped 4 bases, with 12 bases sitting between them. The V gene's germline CDR1 is MDHEN and CDR2 SYDVKM. This CDR3 has 14 amino acids.